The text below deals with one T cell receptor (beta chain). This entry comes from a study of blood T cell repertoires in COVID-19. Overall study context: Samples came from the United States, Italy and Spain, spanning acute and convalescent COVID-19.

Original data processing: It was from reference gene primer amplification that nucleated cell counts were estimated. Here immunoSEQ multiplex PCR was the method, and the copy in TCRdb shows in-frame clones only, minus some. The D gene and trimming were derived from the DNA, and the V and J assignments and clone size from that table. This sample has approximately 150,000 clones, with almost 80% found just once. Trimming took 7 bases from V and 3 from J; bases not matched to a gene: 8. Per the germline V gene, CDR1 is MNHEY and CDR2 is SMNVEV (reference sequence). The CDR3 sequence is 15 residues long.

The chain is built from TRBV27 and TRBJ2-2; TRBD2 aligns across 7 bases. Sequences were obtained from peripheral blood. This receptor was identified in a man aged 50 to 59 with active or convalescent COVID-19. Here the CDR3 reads CASIPSSGYTGELFF. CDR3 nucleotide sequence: TGTGCCAGCATCCCGTCTAGCGGATACACCGGGGAGCTGTTTTTT.